Each of the 23 T cell receptor beta chains below was sequenced from the same sample in a study of blood T cells in healthy people across ages (dated by TCRdb to about 2015). The library was made by 5' RACE. The data were produced on an Illumina HiSeq 2500. A second PCR of about 6 to 11 cycles was performed with a sample-barcoded 5' primer and a J-beta primer mix. The raw public data were reprocessed by TCRdb itself: fastp quality trimming at Q25, MiXCR clonotype calling, in-frame beta chains only. Every CDR3 protein is listed once, alongside the most common genes and DNA of its rows. The sample table records about 1.1 million distinct CDR3 sequences; roughly two fifths of these occur just once. Jointly, the top ten make up over 10% of the sample. The source material was blood. The source is a man between 18 and 35 years old in good health.

This CDR3 reads CASSQPGQGSYNEQFF. For the CDR3, the DNA is TGTGCCAGCAGCCAACCGGGACAGGGGTCTTACAATGAGCAGTTCTTC. The gene calls are TRBV4-2 and TRBJ2-1, with TRBD1 matching over 10 bases. Germline CDR1 is LGHNA and CDR2 is YNFKEQ. This CDR3 region has 16 residues. V lost 2 bases to trimming and J lost 4 bases; unmatched junction nucleotides: 5.

The chain uses TRBV30 and TRBJ1-1; maybe TRBD1 (5 bases). The ends were cut back, 5 bases at V and 0 bases at J, with 10 bases in the middle. The CDR3 contains 13 residues. From germline, CDR1 is GTSNPN and CDR2 SVGIG (reference sequence). This CDR3 reads CAWQGRLNTEAFF. The CDR3 DNA is TGTGCCTGGCAGGGACGGTTGAACACTGAAGCTTTCTTT.

The chain uses TRBV12-3 or TRBV12-4 and TRBJ2-4, with 7 bases that match TRBD2. This CDR3 region has 15 residues. The V and J ends lost 6 bases and 6 bases, in that order; junction bases with no gene match: 11. Written as DNA, the CDR3 is TGTGCCAGCAGCCCGGGGATCGGGACTACAAACATTCAGTACTTC. Protein sequence: CASSPGIGTTNIQYF.

This clonotype was observed many times. The V and J genes are TRBV7-9 and TRBJ1-2; possible D gene TRBD1, 5 bases. The V end was cut by 1 base, the J end by 8 bases, with 11 bases between. The CDR3 consists of 13 residues. The germline gives CDR1 SEHNR, CDR2 FQNEAQ (reference sequence). CDR3 coding DNA: TGTGCCAGCAGCTTAGGTTCGGGGGACGGCTACACCTTC. It specifies CASSLGSGDGYTF.

This chain uses TRBV3-1 with TRBJ2-3; no clear D gene. V was cut by 1 base and J by 0 bases, with 20 bases left in between. The germline V gene encodes CDR1 LGHDT and CDR2 YNNKEL (reference sequence). CDR3 length: 19 residues. The CDR3 loop reads CASSQVHRPWTSSTDTQYF. The DNA for the CDR3 is TGTGCCAGCAGCCAAGTACATCGGCCTTGGACCTCTAGCACAGATACGCAGTATTTT.

This clonotype was counted only a few times. The rearrangement joins TRBV12-3 or TRBV12-4 to TRBJ1-1; D unclear. The CDR3 is 16 residues long. The V gene lost 1 base and the J gene lost 3 bases, with 15 bases spanning the gap. This CDR3 is CASSLGTYYSDTEAFF. CDR3 sequence (DNA): TGTGCCAGCAGTTTAGGGACCTACTATTCCGACACTGAAGCTTTCTTT.

This chain connects TRBV12-3 or TRBV12-4 to TRBJ2-7; D might be TRBD1 (6 bases). The ends were cut back, 2 bases at V and 2 bases at J, with 16 bases in the middle. The CDR3 runs to 16 residues. The CDR3 loop reads CASSLSGQGNPYEQYF. CDR3 bases: TGTGCCAGCAGTTTATCCGGGCAGGGGAACCCCTACGAGCAGTACTTC.

The rearrangement links TRBV7-3 to TRBJ1-5, with D unclear. V gave up 5 bases and J gave up 5 bases, with 13 bases separating them. This CDR3 contains 14 residues. Germline V gene sequence: CDR1 SGHTA, CDR2 FQGTGA. CDR3 amino acids: CASSATASHQPQHF. CDR3 bases: TGTGCCAGCAGCGCAACGGCATCTCATCAGCCCCAGCATTTT.

The chain uses TRBV7-9 and TRBJ2-1; TRBD1 is a possible D gene (5 bases). Germline lookup yields CDR1 SEHNR and CDR2 FQNEAQ (reference sequence). The CDR3 consists of 16 residues. V was clipped by 1 base and J by 7 bases, with 17 bases between them. DNA for the CDR3: TGTGCCAGCAGCTTAGAAAGTTTGACAGCTGGGAATGAGCAGTTCTTC. Protein sequence: CASSLESLTAGNEQFF. The complete variable domain, with remaining parts taken from reference TRBV7-9 and TRBJ2-1, reads DTGVSQNPRHKITKRGQNVTFRCDPISEHNRLYWYRQTLGQGPEFLTYFQNEAQLEKSRLLSDRFSAERPKGSFSTLEIQRTEQGDSAMYLCASSLESLTAGNEQFFGPGTRLTVL.

The chain combines TRBV29-1 with TRBJ1-2; D is unclear. The CDR3 extends over 15 amino acids. Trimming pared 1 base from V and 4 bases from J, leaving 16 bases between. Germline V gene data show CDR1 as SQVTM and CDR2 as ANQGSEA. The CDR3 protein is CSVEARRPEFYGYTF. In nucleotides, the CDR3 is TGCAGCGTTGAAGCCCGCCGGCCGGAATTCTATGGCTACACCTTC.

This clonotype was detected only a few times. V usage is TRBV7-9 and J usage is TRBJ2-4; D is ambiguous. CDR1 is SEHNR and CDR2 is FQNEAQ in the germline V gene (reference sequence). V shed 6 bases and J shed 5 bases, with 5 bases lying between them. The CDR3 loop spans 11 amino acids. The CDR3 sequence is CASSYENIQYF. CDR3 sequence (DNA): TGTGCCAGCAGTTACGAAAACATTCAGTACTTC.

With regard to this clonotype: Germline and junction disagree at one end, which may indicate a read error. This rearrangement joins TRBV4-3 to TRBJ1-4; D possibly corresponds to TRBD1 (5 bases). The CDR3 covers 16 residues. Germline values: CDR1 LGHNA, CDR2 YSLEER. The CDR3 DNA reads TGCGCCAACAGCCAAGATGTGACAGCAACTAATGAAAAACTGTTTTTT. Residues: CANSQDVTATNEKLFF.

This chain joins TRBV14 and TRBJ2-7; 8 positions agree with TRBD1. The germline gives CDR1 SGHDN, CDR2 FVKESK. Unmatched junction bases numbered 11, after V lost 4 bases and J lost 6 bases. This CDR3 comprises 15 residues. This chain's CDR3 is CASSPLGQGKSEQYF. CDR3 bases: TGTGCCAGCAGCCCCCTAGGACAGGGAAAATCCGAGCAGTACTTC.

V and J are TRBV15 and TRBJ1-4; D gene ambiguous. The CDR3 contains 14 residues. CDR1 is LNHNV, CDR2 YYDKDF, per germline (reference sequence). V was pared by 5 bases and J by 7 bases, with 14 bases between. CDR3 DNA: TGTGCCACCAGCCAGGTCACGAACAGTGAAAAACTGTTTTTT. Protein product: CATSQVTNSEKLFF.

Of note for this clonotype: One end of the junction is discordant with germline, which a read error may explain. This chain links TRBV7-2 with TRBJ2-1, with D perhaps matching TRBD1 (6 bases). The CDR3 sequence is 15 residues long. CDR1 and CDR2 from the germline V gene are SGHTA and FQGNSA. CDR3 residues: CASNLVAGDNNEQFF. CDR3 DNA sequence: TGTGCCAGCAACTTAGTGGCAGGGGATAACAATGAGCAGTTCTTC.

This sequence joins TRBV6-2 or TRBV6-3 and TRBJ1-5, with D unclear. Germline lookup yields CDR1 MNHEY and CDR2 SVGEGT. The V end lost 9 bases, the J end lost 4 bases, and 13 bases lay between the germline ends. The CDR3 extends over 13 amino acids. CDR3 loop: CARPGAVNQPQHF. Written as DNA, the CDR3 is TGTGCCAGGCCCGGCGCAGTTAATCAGCCCCAGCATTTT.

This clonotype was observed a few times. The CDR3 is CASSLTGNPNTEAFF. The CDR3 DNA sequence: TGCGCCAGCAGCTTGACGGGGAACCCGAACACTGAAGCTTTCTTT. The chain uses TRBV5-1 and TRBJ1-1; the D is unclear. The CDR3 has 15 residues. Trimming cost V 1 base and J 1 base, with 11 bases left between them. Germline assignment: CDR1 SGHRS and CDR2 YFSETQ. Full variable domain (missing parts from reference TRBV5-1 and TRBJ1-1): KAGVTQTPRYLIKTRGQQVTLSCSPISGHRSVSWYQQTPGQGLQFLFEYFSETQRNKGNFPGRFSGRQFSNSRSEMNVSTLELGDSALYLCASSLTGNPNTEAFFGQGTRLTVV.

DNA for the CDR3: TGTGCCAGCAGAAGCACAGGGATTCTTGAGACCCAGTACTTC. It codes for CASRSTGILETQYF. V gene TRBV25-1 combines with J gene TRBJ2-5; D possibly corresponds to TRBD1 (6 bases). V was shortened by 6 bases and J by 5 bases, with 16 bases between the two germline ends. The CDR3 extends over 14 amino acids. The germline CDR1 and CDR2 sequences are MGHDK and SYGVNS.

The rearrangement links TRBV6-1 to TRBJ2-7; D might be TRBD1 (5 bases). Germline V gives CDR1 MNHNS, CDR2 SASEGT. Trimming took off 5 bases at V and 2 bases at J, with 13 bases between the two ends. This CDR3 comprises 14 residues. The CDR3 DNA sequence: TGTGCCAGCAGTTCCGTAGGGGCGACCTACGAGCAGTACTTC. As protein: CASSSVGATYEQYF.

The V gene is TRBV27, the J gene TRBJ1-2; tentative D call: TRBD1 (6 bases). The V end lost 3 bases, the J end lost 4 bases, and 21 bases lay between the germline ends. This CDR3 contains 17 residues. Per the germline V gene, CDR1 is MNHEY and CDR2 is SMNVEV (reference sequence). The chain's CDR3 is CASSFSPRTGSAYGYTF. The CDR3 DNA is TGTGCCAGCAGTTTCAGTCCACGCACAGGGTCTGCCTATGGCTACACCTTC.

This clonotype was found many times. The gene calls are TRBV5-1 and TRBJ1-1, with 8 bases lining up with TRBD1. The V gene's germline CDR1 is SGHRS and CDR2 YFSETQ. The J segment lost 3 bases and the V segment lost 0 bases, leaving 7 bases of the junction unmatched. The CDR3 consists of 16 residues. The CDR3 protein is CASSLEPGQGDTEAFF. CDR3 bases: TGCGCCAGCAGCTTGGAACCTGGACAGGGCGACACTGAAGCTTTCTTT.

CDR3 in DNA: TGTGCCAGCAGCCGTCTTAGACTTGGGGCTAACTATGGCTACACCTTC. Translating gives CASSRLRLGANYGYTF. This chain uses TRBV14 with TRBJ1-2; D remains ambiguous. Trimming cost V 4 bases and J 0 bases, with 15 bases left between them. Germline lookup yields CDR1 SGHDN and CDR2 FVKESK. CDR3 length equals 16 residues.

The chain joins TRBV4-2 to TRBJ2-3; no clear D. The CDR3 runs to 13 residues. Deletions cut 0 bases from V and 8 bases from J, with 9 bases between. The V gene's germline CDR1 is LGHNA and CDR2 YNFKEQ. The DNA of the CDR3 is TGTGCCAGCAGCCAAGATGTGGGCGTTACGCAGTATTTT. This sequence encodes CASSQDVGVTQYF.